A single sample gave rise to the 24 T cell receptor beta chains below, sequenced in a study of blood T cell repertoires in COVID-19. Data came from immunoSEQ multiplex PCR; TCRdb stores just in-frame clones and leaves some out. The sample shows under 250,000 clones, 70% to 90% of them seen only once. The sequencing sample was made of peripheral blood. These receptors were collected from a woman aged 35 to 49 with acute or convalescent COVID-19.

This sequence joins TRBV10-3 and TRBJ1-5, with 7 positions matching TRBD1. The CDR3 extends over 15 amino acids. Looked up from germline, CDR1 is ENHRY and CDR2 is SYGVKD. After removal of 2 bases from V and 7 bases from J, the junction contained 8 bases not matched to a gene. The CDR3 loop reads CAISEDRALGQPQHF. For the CDR3, the DNA is TGTGCCATCAGTGAGGACAGGGCCCTGGGGCAGCCCCAGCATTTT.

This chain uses TRBV2 with TRBJ1-1; 7 positions match TRBD1. J was trimmed by 6 bases and V by 5 bases; bases with no gene match: 3. This CDR3 region has 12 residues. CDR1 and CDR2 from the germline V gene are SNHLY and FYNNEI. The CDR3 DNA sequence: TGTGCCAGCAGTCGGGACAGTTCTGAAGCTTTCTTT. Translated, it gives CASSRDSSEAFF.

The rearrangement links TRBV30 to TRBJ2-2, with 11 nucleotides matching TRBD2. J was trimmed by 4 bases and V by 2 bases; bases with no gene match: 0. The CDR3 is 14 amino acids. The germline gives CDR1 GTSNPN, CDR2 SVGIG (reference sequence). The CDR3 protein is CAWSTSGGTGELFF. In DNA, the CDR3 is TGTGCCTGGAGTACTAGCGGGGGCACCGGGGAGCTGTTTTTT.

The chain uses TRBV5-4 and TRBJ1-3; D is unclear. Trimming took 1 base from V and 2 from J, leaving 10 bases between them. Germline lookup yields CDR1 SGHNT and CDR2 YYREEE (reference sequence). The CDR3 contains 15 residues. CDR3 nucleotides: TGTGCCAGCAGCTTGTTTGCGGGTCCTGGAAACACCATATATTTT. Its translation: CASSLFAGPGNTIYF.

The chain carries TRBV11-2 and TRBJ2-3, with D perhaps matching TRBD2 (5 bases). The germline V and J ends were trimmed by 1 base and 3 bases, with 20 bases remaining between them. Germline CDR1 is SGHAT and CDR2 is FQNNGV. The CDR3 spans 18 residues. Here the CDR3 reads CASSLGVAGYGVTDTQYF. The CDR3 DNA sequence: TGTGCCAGCAGCTTAGGTGTAGCCGGGTACGGGGTGACAGATACGCAGTATTTT.

The chain combines TRBV30 with TRBJ1-4; tentative D call: TRBD1 (6 bases). V was clipped by 2 bases and J by 5 bases, with 12 bases between them. The CDR3 is made up of 14 amino acids. Looked up from germline, CDR1 is GTSNPN and CDR2 is SVGIG (reference sequence). The CDR3 sequence is CAWSRTGRNEKLFF. The CDR3 DNA is TGTGCCTGGAGTCGCACAGGGCGGAATGAAAAACTGTTTTTT.

The J gene is TRBJ1-2, the V gene TRBV3-1 (or the pseudogene TRBV3-2); no firm D call. Germline CDR1 LGHDT, CDR2 YNNKEL (reference sequence). The CDR3 totals 16 residues. Trimming shortened V by 4 bases and J by 4 bases, and 19 bases separated the two germline ends. CDR3 sequence: CASSPTRLSARYGYTF. The CDR3 DNA is TGTGCCAGCAGCCCGACCCGACTTTCAGCGCGCTATGGCTACACCTTC.

This chain joins TRBV4-1 and TRBJ1-2; D gene unclear. The CDR3 has 15 residues. Trimming cost V 1 base and J 6 bases, with 15 bases left between them. The V gene's germline CDR1 is MGHRA and CDR2 YSYEKL. The CDR3 reads CASSQVGNSFNGYTF. The CDR3, as DNA: TGCGCCAGCAGCCAAGTTGGTAATAGTTTTAATGGCTACACCTTC.

The J gene is TRBJ1-1, the V gene TRBV5-1; 8 positions match TRBD1. Germline trimming cut 4 bases from V and 1 base from J; bases unmatched to any gene: 6. Germline V lookup: CDR1 SGHRS, CDR2 YFSETQ. The CDR3 is 15 amino acids. CDR3 in amino acids: CASSPRGRGNTEAFF. The CDR3 nucleotides are TGCGCCAGCAGCCCCAGGGGGCGAGGGAACACTGAAGCTTTCTTT.

The rearrangement joins TRBV2 to TRBJ1-4; 7 bases fit TRBD1. Germline V gene sequence: CDR1 SNHLY, CDR2 FYNNEI. This CDR3 has 14 residues. Trimming removed 6 bases from V and 6 bases from J; junction bases left unmatched: 7. This chain's CDR3 is CASRTRGVYEKLFF. The CDR3 coding sequence is TGTGCCAGCAGAACCAGGGGGGTTTATGAAAAACTGTTTTTT.

This rearrangement joins TRBV7-9 to TRBJ2-1; the match to TRBD2 covers 14 bases. Trimming took 0 bases from V and 7 from J; bases not matched to a gene: 8. Germline V gene lookup returns CDR1 SEHNR and CDR2 FQNEAQ (reference sequence). CDR3 length equals 18 residues. The CDR3 spells CASSLAGLAGAKGNEQFF. The CDR3 DNA reads as TGTGCCAGCAGCTTAGCGGGACTAGCGGGGGCCAAAGGGAATGAGCAGTTCTTC.

The V and J genes are TRBV11-2 and TRBJ2-5, with 8 bases aligning to TRBD1. The CDR3 has 15 residues. Germline lookup yields CDR1 SGHAT and CDR2 FQNNGV. V shed 5 bases and J 1 base; nucleotides not matched to a gene: 6. The CDR3 region has the DNA TGTGCCAGCAGCGCCGGGACAGGTACCCAAGAGACCCAGTACTTC. Encoded protein: CASSAGTGTQETQYF.

This clone showed up just once. This chain connects TRBV13 to TRBJ1-5; possible D gene TRBD1, 5 bases. V was trimmed by 5 bases and J by 5 bases, leaving 13 bases between them. The germline V gene encodes CDR1 PRHDT and CDR2 FYEKMQ (reference sequence). The CDR3 covers 14 residues. The CDR3 spells CASSTGGDYQPQHF. CDR3 in DNA: TGTGCCAGCAGCACCGGGGGGGACTATCAGCCCCAGCATTTT.

The chain carries TRBV18 and TRBJ1-2; 9 bases are shared with TRBD1. V shed 2 bases and J 5 bases; nucleotides not matched to a gene: 6. The CDR3 is made up of 15 amino acids. Germline assignment: CDR1 KGHSH and CDR2 LQKENI. The CDR3 loop reads CASSPRTGDGYGYTF. CDR3 nucleotides: TGTGCCAGCTCACCAAGGACAGGGGATGGGTATGGCTACACCTTC.

This sequence joins TRBV6-6 and TRBJ1-1; D possibly corresponds to TRBD1 (5 bases). Germline loops: CDR1 MNHNY, CDR2 SVGAGI (reference sequence). The V gene lost 6 bases and the J gene lost 3 bases, with 11 bases spanning the gap. The CDR3 is 13 residues long. As DNA, the CDR3 is TGTGCCAGCAGGCCACGGGGGGACACTGAAGCTTTCTTT. It yields the protein CASRPRGDTEAFF.

The chain links TRBV27 to TRBJ2-7; 12 bases are shared with TRBD2. V lost 7 bases to trimming and J lost 7 bases; unmatched junction nucleotides: 2. This CDR3 region has 12 residues. The germline V gene has CDR1 MNHEY and CDR2 SMNVEV (reference sequence). CDR3 sequence reads: CASTSGGGEQYV. The CDR3 nucleotides read TGTGCCAGCACTAGCGGGGGGGGTGAGCAGTACGTC.

The CDR3 loop reads CASSTITGETYGYTF. CDR3 DNA sequence: TGTGCCAGCAGTACAATTACAGGGGAAACCTATGGCTACACCTTC. J is TRBJ1-2 and V is TRBV6-1; TRBD1 matches 7 bases. This CDR3 region has 15 residues. Germline V lookup: CDR1 MNHNS, CDR2 SASEGT. J was trimmed by 4 bases and V by 5 bases; bases with no gene match: 10.

V gene TRBV4-1 combines with J gene TRBJ1-1; 8 nucleotides agree with TRBD1. Looked up from germline, CDR1 is MGHRA and CDR2 is YSYEKL. The CDR3 covers 16 residues. V was clipped by 1 base and J by 2 bases; unmatched bases: 6. As DNA, the CDR3 is TGCGCCAGCAGCCAAGGGGCAGGGGGCTTCAACACTGAAGCTTTCTTT. This encodes CASSQGAGGFNTEAFF.

The chain employs TRBV4-2 and TRBJ2-2; a weak D match, TRBD1 (6 bases). CDR3 length: 16 amino acids. Germline CDR1 LGHNA, CDR2 YNFKEQ. V lost 3 bases and J 4 bases, leaving 15 bases between the germline ends. This CDR3 reads CASSQDPQGSTGELFF. In DNA form, the CDR3 reads TGTGCCAGCAGCCAGGACCCACAGGGAAGCACCGGGGAGCTGTTTTTT.

V gene TRBV9 combines with J gene TRBJ2-1; 12 bases line up with TRBD2. V was clipped by 4 bases and J by 4 bases; unmatched bases: 3. Germline lookup yields CDR1 SGDLS and CDR2 YYNGEE. The CDR3 consists of 15 residues. CDR3: CASSSTSGGYNEQFF. The CDR3 bases are TGTGCCAGCAGCTCGACTAGCGGGGGATACAATGAGCAGTTCTTC. Filled out from reference TRBV9 and TRBJ2-1, the complete variable domain reads DSGVTQTPKHLITATGQRVTLRCSPRSGDLSVYWYQQSLDQGLQFLIQYYNGEERAKGNILERFSAQQFPDLHSELNLSSLELGDSALYFCASSSTSGGYNEQFFGPGTRLTVL.

This sequence joins TRBV15 and TRBJ2-7; a possible D gene is TRBD1 (6 bases). Germline V gene sequence: CDR1 LNHNV, CDR2 YYDKDF (reference sequence). The length of the CDR3 is 14 residues. Trimming cost V 1 base and J 3 bases, with 10 bases left between them. As DNA, the CDR3 is TGTGCCACCAGCAGAGCCCACAGGGACTACGAGCAGTACGTC. Translation gives CATSRAHRDYEQYV.

V and J are TRBV10-3 and TRBJ2-1; 8 nucleotides match TRBD1. V lost 9 bases to trimming and J lost 9 bases; unmatched junction nucleotides: 16. Germline V gene lookup returns CDR1 ENHRY and CDR2 SYGVKD. CDR3 length: 15 residues. CDR3 region: CAMRRSGTGLFEQFF. CDR3 DNA: TGTGCCATGAGGCGTTCCGGGACAGGTCTATTTGAGCAGTTCTTC.

The CDR3 loop reads CASSSALQETQYF. The DNA for the CDR3 is TGTGCCAGTAGCTCAGCACTACAAGAGACCCAGTACTTC. This sequence joins TRBV19 and TRBJ2-5, with no clear D. The V gene lost 6 bases and the J gene lost 2 bases, with 10 bases spanning the gap. CDR1 is LNHDA and CDR2 is SQIVND in the germline V gene (reference sequence). This CDR3 spans 13 amino acids.

This clone was recorded once. The chain links TRBV4-1 to TRBJ1-4; D call uncertain. V was shortened by 4 bases and J by 4 bases, with 19 bases between the two germline ends. Germline CDR1 reads MGHRA; CDR2 reads YSYEKL. The CDR3 has 17 amino acids. Here the CDR3 DNA reads TGCGCCAGCAGCCCGTCCCCCCTTGTAATTCTTAATGAAAAACTGTTTTTT. It yields the protein CASSPSPLVILNEKLFF.